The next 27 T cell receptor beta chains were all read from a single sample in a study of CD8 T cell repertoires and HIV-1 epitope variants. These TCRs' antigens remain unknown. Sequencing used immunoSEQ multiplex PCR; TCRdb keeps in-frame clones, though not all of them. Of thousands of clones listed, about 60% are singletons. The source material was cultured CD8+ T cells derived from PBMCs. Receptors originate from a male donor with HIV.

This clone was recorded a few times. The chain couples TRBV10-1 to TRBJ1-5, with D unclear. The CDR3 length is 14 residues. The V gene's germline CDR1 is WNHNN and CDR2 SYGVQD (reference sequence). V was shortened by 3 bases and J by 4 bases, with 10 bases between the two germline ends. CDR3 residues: CASSDGSLNQPQHF. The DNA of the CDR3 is TGCGCCAGCAGTGATGGCAGCTTGAATCAGCCCCAGCATTTT.

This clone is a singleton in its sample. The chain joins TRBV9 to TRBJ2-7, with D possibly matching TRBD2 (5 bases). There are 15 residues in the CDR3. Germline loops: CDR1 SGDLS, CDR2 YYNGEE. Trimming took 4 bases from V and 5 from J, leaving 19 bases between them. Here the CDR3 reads CASSPGGAGGDEQYF. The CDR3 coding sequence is TGTGCCAGCAGCCCAGGTGGCGCAGGAGGCGACGAGCAGTACTTC.

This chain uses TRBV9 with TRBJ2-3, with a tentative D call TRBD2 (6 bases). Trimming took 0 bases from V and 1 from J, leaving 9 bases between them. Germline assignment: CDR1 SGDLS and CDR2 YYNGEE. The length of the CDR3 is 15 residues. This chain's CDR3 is CASSVEWGGTDTQYF. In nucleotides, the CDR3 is TGTGCCAGCAGCGTAGAGTGGGGGGGCACAGATACGCAGTATTTT. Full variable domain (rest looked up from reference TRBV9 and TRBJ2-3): DSGVTQTPKHLITATGQRVTLRCSPRSGDLSVYWYQQSLDQGLQFLIQYYNGEERAKGNILERFSAQQFPDLHSELNLSSLELGDSALYFCASSVEWGGTDTQYFGPGTRLTVL.

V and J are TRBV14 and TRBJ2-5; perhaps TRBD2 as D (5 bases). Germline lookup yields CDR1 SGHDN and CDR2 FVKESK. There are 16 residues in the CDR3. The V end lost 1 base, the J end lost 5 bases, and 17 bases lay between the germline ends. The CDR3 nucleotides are TGTGCCAGCAGCCAAGGAGGGCTAACGGGATCCGAGACCCAGTACTTC. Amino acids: CASSQGGLTGSETQYF. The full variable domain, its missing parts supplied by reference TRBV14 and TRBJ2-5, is EAGVTQFPSHSVIEKGQTVTLRCDPISGHDNLYWYRRVMGKEIKFLLHFVKESKQDESGMPNNRFLAERTGGTYSTLKVQPAELEDSGVYFCASSQGGLTGSETQYFGPGTRLLVL.

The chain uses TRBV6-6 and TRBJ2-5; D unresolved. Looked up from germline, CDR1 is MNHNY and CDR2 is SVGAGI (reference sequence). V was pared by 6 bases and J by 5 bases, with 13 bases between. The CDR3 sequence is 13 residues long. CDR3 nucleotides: TGTGCCAGCAGCCACCACCCTGGGGAGACCCAGTACTTC. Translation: CASSHHPGETQYF.

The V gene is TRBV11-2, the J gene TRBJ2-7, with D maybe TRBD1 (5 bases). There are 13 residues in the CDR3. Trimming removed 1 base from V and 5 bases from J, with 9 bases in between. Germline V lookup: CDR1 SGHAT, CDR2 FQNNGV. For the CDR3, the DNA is TGTGCCAGCAGCTTAGGAGTAGGGGACGAGCAGTACTTC. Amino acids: CASSLGVGDEQYF.

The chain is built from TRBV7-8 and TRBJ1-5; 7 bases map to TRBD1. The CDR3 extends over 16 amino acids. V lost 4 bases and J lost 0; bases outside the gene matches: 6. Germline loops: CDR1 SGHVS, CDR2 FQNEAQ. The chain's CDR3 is CASSSPDRDSNQPQHF. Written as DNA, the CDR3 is TGTGCCAGCAGCTCGCCAGACAGGGATAGCAATCAGCCCCAGCATTTT.

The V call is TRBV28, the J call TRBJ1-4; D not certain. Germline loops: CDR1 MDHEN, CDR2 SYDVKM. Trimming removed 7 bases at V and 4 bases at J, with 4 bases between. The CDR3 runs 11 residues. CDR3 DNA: TGTGCCAGCAAGAATAATGAAAAACTGTTTTTT. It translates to CASKNNEKLFF.

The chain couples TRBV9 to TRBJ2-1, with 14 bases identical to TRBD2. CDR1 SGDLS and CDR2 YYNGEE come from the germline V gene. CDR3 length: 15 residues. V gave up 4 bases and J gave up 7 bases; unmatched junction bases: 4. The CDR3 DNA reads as TGTGCCAGCAGCCTGGGACTAGCGGGAGAAAATGAGCAGTTCTTC. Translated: CASSLGLAGENEQFF.

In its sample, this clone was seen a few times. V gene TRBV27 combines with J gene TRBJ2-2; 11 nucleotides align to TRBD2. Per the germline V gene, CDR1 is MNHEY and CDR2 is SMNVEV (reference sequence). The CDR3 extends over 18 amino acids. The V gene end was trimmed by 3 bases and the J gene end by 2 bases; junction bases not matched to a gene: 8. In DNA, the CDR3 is TGTGCCAGCAGTTTTACGACTAGCGGGAACTTAAACACCGGGGAGCTGTTTTTT. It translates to CASSFTTSGNLNTGELFF.

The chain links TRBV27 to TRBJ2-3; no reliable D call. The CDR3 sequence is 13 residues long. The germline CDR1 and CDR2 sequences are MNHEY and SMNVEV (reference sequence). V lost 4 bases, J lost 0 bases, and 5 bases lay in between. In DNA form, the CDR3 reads TGTGCCAGCAGTTGGGTGAGCACAGATACGCAGTATTTT. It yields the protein CASSWVSTDTQYF.

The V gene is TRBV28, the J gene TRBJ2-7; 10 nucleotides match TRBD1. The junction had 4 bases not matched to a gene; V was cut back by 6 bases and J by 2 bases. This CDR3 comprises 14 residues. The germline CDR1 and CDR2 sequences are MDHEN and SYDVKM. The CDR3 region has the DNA TGTGCCAGCAGGGCCGGGACAGGGGCCTACGAGCAGTACTTC. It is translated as CASRAGTGAYEQYF. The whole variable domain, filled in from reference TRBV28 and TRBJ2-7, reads DVKVTQSSRYLVKRTGEKVFLECVQDMDHENMFWYRQDPGLGLRLIYFSYDVKMKEKGDIPEGYSVSREKKERFSLILESASTNQTSMYLCASRAGTGAYEQYFGPGTRLTVT.

The CDR3 nucleotides are TGCGCCAGCAGCCGCCAACAGGGGGCGAACACTGAAGCTTTCTTT. Translated: CASSRQQGANTEAFF. The J gene is TRBJ1-1, the V gene TRBV4-3; 9 bases map to TRBD1. Trimming cost V 4 bases and J 1 base; bases outside gene matches: 4. The CDR3 is 15 amino acids. From germline, CDR1 is LGHNA and CDR2 YSLEER.

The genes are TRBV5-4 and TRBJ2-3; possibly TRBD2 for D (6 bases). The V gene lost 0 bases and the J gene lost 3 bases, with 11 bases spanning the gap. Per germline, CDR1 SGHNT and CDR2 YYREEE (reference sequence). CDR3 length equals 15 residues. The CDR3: CASSLVGGYTDTQYF. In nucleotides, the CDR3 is TGTGCCAGCAGCTTGGTCGGAGGGTATACAGATACGCAGTATTTT.

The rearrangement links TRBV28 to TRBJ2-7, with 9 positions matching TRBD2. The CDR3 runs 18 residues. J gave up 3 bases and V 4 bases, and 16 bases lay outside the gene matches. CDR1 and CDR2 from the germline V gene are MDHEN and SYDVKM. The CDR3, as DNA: TGTGCCAGCAGTTCGGGTCATAGCGGGAGTACCCCGCGCTACGAGCAGTACTTC. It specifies CASSSGHSGSTPRYEQYF.

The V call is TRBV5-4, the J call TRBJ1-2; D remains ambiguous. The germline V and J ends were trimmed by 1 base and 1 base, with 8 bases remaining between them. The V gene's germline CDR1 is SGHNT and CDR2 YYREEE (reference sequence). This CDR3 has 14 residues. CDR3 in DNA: TGTGCCAGCAGCTTGTCCGGGAATAACTATGGCTACACCTTC. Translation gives CASSLSGNNYGYTF.

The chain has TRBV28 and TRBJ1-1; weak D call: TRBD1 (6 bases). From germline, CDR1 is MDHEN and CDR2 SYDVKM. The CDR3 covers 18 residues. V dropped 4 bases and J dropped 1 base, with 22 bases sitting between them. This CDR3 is CASSSLFTGFHRNTEAFF. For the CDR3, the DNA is TGTGCCAGCAGTTCCCTCTTTACAGGGTTTCATAGGAACACTGAAGCTTTCTTT.

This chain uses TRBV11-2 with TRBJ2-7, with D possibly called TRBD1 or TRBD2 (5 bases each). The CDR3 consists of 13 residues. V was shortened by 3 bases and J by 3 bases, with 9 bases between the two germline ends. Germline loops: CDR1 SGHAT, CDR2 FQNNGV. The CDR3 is CASSFGGDYEQYF. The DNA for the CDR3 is TGTGCCAGCAGCTTTGGGGGAGACTACGAGCAGTACTTC.

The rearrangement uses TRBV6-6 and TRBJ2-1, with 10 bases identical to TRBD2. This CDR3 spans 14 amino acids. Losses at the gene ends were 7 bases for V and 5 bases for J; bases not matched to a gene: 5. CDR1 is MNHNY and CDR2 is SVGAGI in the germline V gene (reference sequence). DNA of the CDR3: TGTGCCAGCAATCTAGCGGGGGAAGACAATGAGCAGTTCTTC. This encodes CASNLAGEDNEQFF.

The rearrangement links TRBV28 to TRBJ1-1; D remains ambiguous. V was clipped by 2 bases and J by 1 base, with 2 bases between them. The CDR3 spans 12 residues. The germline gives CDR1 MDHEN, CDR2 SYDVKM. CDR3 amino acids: CASSLGNTEAFF. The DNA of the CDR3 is TGTGCCAGCAGTTTAGGGAACACTGAAGCTTTCTTT.

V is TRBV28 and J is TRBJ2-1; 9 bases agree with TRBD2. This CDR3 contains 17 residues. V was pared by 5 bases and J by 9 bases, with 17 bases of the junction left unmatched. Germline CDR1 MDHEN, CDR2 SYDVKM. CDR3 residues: CASSPRASLGLAGEQFF. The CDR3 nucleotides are TGTGCCAGCAGTCCCCGGGCCTCTCTGGGACTAGCCGGTGAGCAGTTCTTC. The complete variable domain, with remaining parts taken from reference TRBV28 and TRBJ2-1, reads DVKVTQSSRYLVKRTGEKVFLECVQDMDHENMFWYRQDPGLGLRLIYFSYDVKMKEKGDIPEGYSVSREKKERFSLILESASTNQTSMYLCASSPRASLGLAGEQFFGPGTRLTVL.

The CDR3 sequence: CASSVDPAGNEQFF. DNA for the CDR3: TGTGCCAGCAGCGTAGACCCAGCCGGCAATGAGCAGTTCTTC. V gene TRBV9 combines with J gene TRBJ2-1; D ambiguous. The length of the CDR3 is 14 residues. V lost 0 bases and J 6 bases, leaving 10 bases between the germline ends. The V gene's germline CDR1 is SGDLS and CDR2 YYNGEE.

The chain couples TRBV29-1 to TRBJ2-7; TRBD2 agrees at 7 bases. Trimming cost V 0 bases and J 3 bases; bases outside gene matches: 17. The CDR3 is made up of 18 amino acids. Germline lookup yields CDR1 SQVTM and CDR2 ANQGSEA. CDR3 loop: CSVEDTALRGGSGYEQYF. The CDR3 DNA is TGCAGCGTTGAAGATACGGCCCTTAGAGGCGGGAGTGGCTACGAGCAGTACTTC.

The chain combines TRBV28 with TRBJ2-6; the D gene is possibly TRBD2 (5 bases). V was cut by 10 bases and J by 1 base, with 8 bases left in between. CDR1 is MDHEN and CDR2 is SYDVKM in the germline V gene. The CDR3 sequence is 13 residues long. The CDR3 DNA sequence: TGTGCCATCGGGGTTTCTGGGGCCAACGTCCTGACTTTC. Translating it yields CAIGVSGANVLTF. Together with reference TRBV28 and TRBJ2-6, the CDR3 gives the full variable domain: DVKVTQSSRYLVKRTGEKVFLECVQDMDHENMFWYRQDPGLGLRLIYFSYDVKMKEKGDIPEGYSVSREKKERFSLILESASTNQTSMYLCAIGVSGANVLTFGAGSRLTVL.

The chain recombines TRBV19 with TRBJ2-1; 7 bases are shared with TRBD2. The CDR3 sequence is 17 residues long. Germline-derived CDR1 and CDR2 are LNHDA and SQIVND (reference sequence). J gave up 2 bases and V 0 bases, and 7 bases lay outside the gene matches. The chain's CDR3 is CASSIDSGGGAYNEQFF. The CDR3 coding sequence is TGTGCCAGTAGTATAGATTCGGGCGGGGGTGCCTACAATGAGCAGTTCTTC.

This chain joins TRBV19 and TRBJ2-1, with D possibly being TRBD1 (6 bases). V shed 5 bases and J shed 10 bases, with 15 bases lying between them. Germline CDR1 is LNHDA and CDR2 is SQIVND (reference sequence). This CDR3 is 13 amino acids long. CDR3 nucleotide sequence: TGTGCCAGTAGTGCGACAGGCTTTGGGGAGCAGTTCTTC. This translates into CASSATGFGEQFF.

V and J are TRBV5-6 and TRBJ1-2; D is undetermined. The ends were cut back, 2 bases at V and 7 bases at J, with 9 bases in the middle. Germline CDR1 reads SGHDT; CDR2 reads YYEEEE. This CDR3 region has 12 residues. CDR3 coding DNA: TGTGCCAGCAGCTTTTCGGGTAGTGGCTACACCTTC. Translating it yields CASSFSGSGYTF.